The clone carrying this T cell receptor (beta chain) came up a few times. Germline CDR1 and CDR2: SGDLS and YYNGEE. V lost 0 bases to trimming and J lost 3 bases, with 6 bases between them. The CDR3 contains 13 residues. Assay used: immunoSEQ multiplex PCR; TCRdb lists only in-frame clones, some missing. There are some 44,000 clones in the sample; around 93% occur only once, and 0.15% to 0.2% lies in the top ten. The sample originates from a study of human thymus T cells. The specimen sequenced was blood. The TCR sequence derives from a girl in the first two years of life with a congenital heart defect but otherwise immunologically healthy. The rearrangement uses TRBV9 and TRBJ1-2; weak D call: TRBD1 (6 bases). The CDR3 DNA reads as TGTGCCAGCAGCGTAGACAGGGACTATGGCTACACCTTC. Residues: CASSVDRDYGYTF.